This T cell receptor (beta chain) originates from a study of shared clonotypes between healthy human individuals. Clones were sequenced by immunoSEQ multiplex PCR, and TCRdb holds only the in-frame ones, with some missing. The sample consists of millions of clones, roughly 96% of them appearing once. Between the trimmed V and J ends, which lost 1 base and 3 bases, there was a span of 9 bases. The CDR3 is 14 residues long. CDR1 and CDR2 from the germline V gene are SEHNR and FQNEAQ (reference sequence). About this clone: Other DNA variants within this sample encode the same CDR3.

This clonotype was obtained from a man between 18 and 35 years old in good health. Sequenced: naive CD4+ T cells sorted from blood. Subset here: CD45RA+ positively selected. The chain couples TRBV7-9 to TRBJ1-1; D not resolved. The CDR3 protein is CASSLVAGDTEAFF. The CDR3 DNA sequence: TGTGCCAGCAGCTTAGTGGCAGGAGACACTGAAGCTTTCTTT.